One sample yielded the 26 T cell receptor beta chains listed below, sequenced in a study of CD8+CD57+ T cells in acquired aplastic anemia. Template material for TCR beta VDJ and CDR3 profiling consisted of genomic DNA. TCRdb analysed the reads with MiXCR anew, one entry per CDR3 protein. The table has 310,000 or so distinct CDR3 sequences, approximately 60% seen once. Patients chosen for sequencing had shown CD8+CD57+ cell expansion by flow cytometry. Sequencing was carried out using sorted CD4+, CD8+, or CD8+CD57+ T cells (not recorded which) from PBMCs. These TCRs come from a human donor with aplastic anemia.

The chain couples TRBV5-5 to TRBJ1-1; a possible D gene is TRBD1 (5 bases). CDR3 length: 16 residues. In germline, CDR1 is SGHKS, CDR2 YYEKEE (reference sequence). The V end was cut by 3 bases, the J end by 2 bases, with 17 bases between. The CDR3 DNA reads TGTGCCAGCAGCTACACCTACGGGGGAGTCAACACTGAAGCTTTCTTT. Translating gives CASSYTYGGVNTEAFF.

This clonotype has a count of ten or more. This chain connects TRBV14 to TRBJ2-1, with 8 bases aligning to TRBD2. V lost 1 base, J lost 0 bases, and 14 bases stayed unmatched. The CDR3 covers 20 residues. From germline, CDR1 is SGHDN and CDR2 FVKESK. The CDR3 loop is CASSQVRGGLDPSSYNEQFF. In nucleotides, the CDR3 is TGTGCCAGCAGCCAAGTCCGGGGGGGCCTAGACCCCAGCTCCTACAATGAGCAGTTCTTC.

In its sample, this clonotype was seen many times. The rearrangement joins TRBV7-2 to TRBJ1-2; D is unclear. CDR1 is SGHTA, CDR2 FQGNSA, per germline. Trimming took off 2 bases at V and 3 bases at J, with 19 bases between the two ends. The length of the CDR3 is 17 residues. The CDR3 protein is CASSLWVFGGRDYGYTF. The DNA for the CDR3 is TGTGCCAGCAGCTTATGGGTATTCGGTGGAAGGGACTATGGCTACACCTTC.

This rearrangement joins TRBV7-2 to TRBJ2-7; D not resolved. The CDR3 consists of 14 residues. V lost 1 base to trimming and J lost 0 bases, with 7 bases between them. Germline V gene lookup returns CDR1 SGHTA and CDR2 FQGNSA. CDR3 loop: CASSLEWSSYEQYF. The CDR3 DNA reads TGTGCCAGCAGCTTAGAGTGGAGCTCCTACGAGCAGTACTTC. The whole variable domain, filled in from reference TRBV7-2 and TRBJ2-7, reads GAGVSQSPSNKVTEKGKDVELRCDPISGHTALYWYRQSLGQGLEFLIYFQGNSAPDKSGLPSDRFSAERTGGSVSTLTIQRTQQEDSAVYLCASSLEWSSYEQYFGPGTRLTVT.

The chain joins TRBV20-1 to TRBJ2-3; D gene ambiguous. The J call is in doubt because the DNA end fits TRBJ1-5 better. CDR3 length: 14 residues. Looked up from germline, CDR1 is DFQATT and CDR2 is SNEGSKA (reference sequence). The CDR3 coding sequence is TGCAGTGCGCGGACTAGCGGGAGCACAGATACGCAGCATTTT. Translating it yields CSARTSGSTDTQHF.

This clonotype was detected many times. J is TRBJ1-5 and V is TRBV19; 9 nucleotides line up with TRBD1. Germline trimming cut 3 bases from V and 7 bases from J; bases unmatched to any gene: 10. There are 16 residues in the CDR3. CDR1 and CDR2 from the germline V gene are LNHDA and SQIVND (reference sequence). CDR3 in amino acids: CASSMGTGMGGQPQHF. CDR3 nucleotide sequence: TGTGCCAGTAGTATGGGGACAGGGATGGGTGGGCAGCCCCAGCATTTT.

The rearrangement links TRBV7-9 to TRBJ2-7; no clear D gene. The CDR3 is 14 amino acids. Per germline, CDR1 SEHNR and CDR2 FQNEAQ (reference sequence). Trimming pared 0 bases from V and 2 bases from J, leaving 8 bases between. This chain's CDR3 is CASSLAGSPYEQYF. CDR3 nucleotides: TGTGCCAGCAGCTTAGCTGGCAGCCCCTACGAGCAGTACTTC.

The chain couples TRBV7-8 to TRBJ2-1; a weak D match, TRBD2 (6 bases). Trimming cost V 6 bases and J 0 bases, with 18 bases left between them. Per the germline V gene, CDR1 is SGHVS and CDR2 is FQNEAQ. The CDR3 extends over 17 amino acids. CDR3 in amino acids: CASRTGAGRGSYNEQFF. The DNA for the CDR3 is TGTGCCAGCAGAACCGGGGCGGGACGCGGCTCCTACAATGAGCAGTTCTTC.

This clonotype was observed at least ten times. The rearrangement uses TRBV12-3 or TRBV12-4 and TRBJ1-5; D is perhaps TRBD1 (5 bases). V was cut by 1 base and J by 4 bases, with 11 bases left in between. The CDR3 runs to 15 residues. CDR3 in DNA: TGTGCCAGCAGTTTAGTCTCTGGGGGGAATCAGCCCCAGCATTTT. Its protein is CASSLVSGGNQPQHF.

This rearrangement joins TRBV7-2 to TRBJ1-6, with 9 nucleotides matching TRBD1. The CDR3 is made up of 15 amino acids. Germline CDR1 SGHTA, CDR2 FQGNSA. The trim removed 4 bases at V and 9 bases at J, leaving 7 bases unmatched. DNA for the CDR3: TGTGCCAGCAGCTCCTTAGGACAGGGGCTTTCACCCCTCCACTTT. Its translation is CASSSLGQGLSPLHF. The variable domain in full, with the rest retrieved from reference TRBV7-2 and TRBJ1-6, is GAGVSQSPSNKVTEKGKDVELRCDPISGHTALYWYRQSLGQGLEFLIYFQGNSAPDKSGLPSDRFSAERTGGSVSTLTIQRTQQEDSAVYLCASSSLGQGLSPLHFGNGTRLTVT.

The chain carries TRBV7-8 and TRBJ2-7; D is possibly TRBD2 (5 bases). Germline V gene lookup returns CDR1 SGHVS and CDR2 FQNEAQ. V gave up 1 base and J gave up 3 bases, with 7 bases separating them. The CDR3 length is 13 residues. CDR3 residues: CASSLDGIYEQYF. The CDR3 bases are TGTGCCAGCAGCTTAGACGGGATCTACGAGCAGTACTTC.

This clonotype occurred many times. The chain joins TRBV5-1 to TRBJ2-2; TRBD1 matches at 7 bases. CDR3 size: 13 residues. Trimming at V came to 2 bases and at J to 6 bases, leaving 1 base not matched to a gene. Germline V gene data show CDR1 as SGHRS and CDR2 as YFSETQ. The CDR3 DNA reads as TGCGCCAGCAGCTTAACAGGGGCCGGGGAGCTGTTTTTT. Its protein is CASSLTGAGELFF.

CDR3 protein: CAISELVSGGSPYNEQFF. The CDR3 coding sequence is TGTGCCATCAGTGAGTTGGTTAGCGGGGGGAGCCCCTACAATGAGCAGTTCTTC. The gene calls are TRBV10-3 and TRBJ2-1; 10 nucleotides match TRBD2. The germline gives CDR1 ENHRY, CDR2 SYGVKD. The CDR3 is 18 amino acids. Germline trimming cut 1 base from V and 2 bases from J; bases unmatched to any gene: 8.

This clonotype turned up a few times. As DNA, the CDR3 is TGTGCCAGCAGTGAACAGGGGGGGGCCGGGGAGACCCAGTACTTC. This codes for CASSEQGGAGETQYF. The rearrangement links TRBV2 to TRBJ2-5; D might be TRBD1 or TRBD2, each matching 7 bases. CDR1 and CDR2 from the germline V gene are SNHLY and FYNNEI. V dropped 2 bases and J dropped 5 bases, with 15 bases sitting between them. The CDR3 spans 15 residues.

This rearrangement joins TRBV19 to TRBJ1-3; possible D gene TRBD1, 6 bases. CDR3 length: 13 amino acids. Trimming shortened V by 6 bases and J by 2 bases, and 8 bases separated the two germline ends. The germline CDR1 and CDR2 sequences are LNHDA and SQIVND (reference sequence). This CDR3 reads CASRDSTGNTIYF. The CDR3 region has the DNA TGTGCCAGTAGGGACAGTACTGGAAACACCATATATTTT.

This chain uses TRBV5-1 with TRBJ1-1; D is unresolved. The V end was cut by 0 bases, the J end by 6 bases, with 9 bases between. The CDR3 has 13 residues. Germline V gene data show CDR1 as SGHRS and CDR2 as YFSETQ. CDR3 amino acids: CASSLGQTPEAFF. CDR3 DNA: TGCGCCAGCAGCTTGGGACAAACACCTGAAGCTTTCTTT.

In this sample, this clonotype turned up many times. This sequence joins TRBV6-5 and TRBJ1-1, with D possibly being TRBD1 (6 bases). Germline assignment: CDR1 MNHEY and CDR2 SVGAGI. Deletions cut 1 base from V and 1 base from J, with 16 bases between. This CDR3 has 17 residues. CDR3 in DNA: TGTGCCAGCAGTTACTATCGGGGGGCCGCCAGGAACACTGAAGCTTTCTTT. This encodes CASSYYRGAARNTEAFF.

V gene TRBV10-3 combines with J gene TRBJ1-6; 9 nucleotides match TRBD1. V lost 0 bases, J lost 5 bases, and 2 bases stayed unmatched. Germline-derived CDR1 and CDR2 are ENHRY and SYGVKD. The length of the CDR3 is 16 residues. The CDR3 region has the DNA TGTGCCATCAGTGAGTCAGACAGGGGGAATAATTCACCCCTCCACTTT. Translation gives CAISESDRGNNSPLHF.

In the case of this clonotype: One end of the junction fails to match germline, which may point to a read error. The chain links TRBV12-3 or TRBV12-4 to TRBJ2-2; no reliable D call. The length of the CDR3 is 14 residues. CDR3 sequence: CAISELHHTGELFF. Written as DNA, the CDR3 is TGTGCCATCAGTGAGTTACACCACACCGGGGAGCTGTTTTTT.

V gene TRBV9 combines with J gene TRBJ1-6; possibly TRBD1 for D (6 bases). From germline, CDR1 is SGDLS and CDR2 YYNGEE. V dropped 3 bases and J dropped 16 bases, with 11 bases sitting between them. The CDR3 is 11 residues long. Here the CDR3 reads CASSEGDRLHF. The CDR3 nucleotides are TGTGCCAGCAGCGAGGGGGACCGTCTCCACTTT.

Points on this clonotype: No conserved phenylalanine or tryptophan ends this CDR3, so it is likely a read error. This chain links TRBV15 with TRBJ2-3; D assignment may be TRBD1 or TRBD2 (6 bases each). The germline V gene has CDR1 LNHNV and CDR2 YYDKDF (reference sequence). The CDR3 has 16 amino acids. Trimming removed 1 base from V and 5 bases from J, with 16 bases in between. The CDR3 nucleotides are TGTGCCACCAGCAGAGCCCTTGAGGGGGGCCGAGATACGCAGTATTCT. It codes for CATSRALEGGRDTQYS.

V is TRBV7-3 and J is TRBJ1-4, with unresolved D. Germline assignment: CDR1 SGHTA and CDR2 FQGTGA. This CDR3 spans 12 amino acids. V lost 2 bases and J lost 7, with 5 bases in between. This CDR3 reads CASSLVGEKLFF. The DNA of the CDR3 is TGTGCCAGCAGCTTAGTGGGTGAAAAACTGTTTTTT.

In regard to this clonotype: Sequence at one end of the junction differs from germline and may be a read error. CDR3 sequence (DNA): TGTGCCATCAGCCAAGGACCAGCGGGGGGGTCTAGGGAGCAGCACTTC. Translating it yields CAISQGPAGGSREQHF. The chain couples TRBV10-3 to TRBJ2-7, with 10 bases that match TRBD2. Looked up from germline, CDR1 is ENHRY and CDR2 is SYGVKD. CDR3 length equals 16 residues.

This clonotype turned up a few times. This sequence joins TRBV2 and TRBJ2-3; tentatively, D is TRBD2 (6 bases). Trimming shortened V by 11 bases and J by 0 bases, and 9 bases separated the two germline ends. CDR3 size: 12 residues. CDR1 and CDR2 (germline): SNHLY, FYNNEI. The CDR3 here is CAWGLSTDTQYF. The DNA for the CDR3 is TGTGCCTGGGGACTGAGCACAGATACGCAGTATTTT.

A note on this clonotype: One base away lies a much larger clone, so this may be a sequencing read error. The chain couples TRBV3-1 to TRBJ1-2; tentative D call: TRBD1 (6 bases). The CDR3 is made up of 13 amino acids. Germline V gene lookup returns CDR1 LGHDT and CDR2 YNNKEL (reference sequence). Trimming left V 4 bases short and J 6 bases short, with 12 bases between. The CDR3, as DNA: TGTGCCAGCAGCCCCACGAGGGGGGATGGCTACACCTTC. Protein product: CASSPTRGDGYTF.

With respect to this clonotype: One end of the junction does not line up with germline, which may come from a read error. This rearrangement joins TRBV24-1 to TRBJ2-5; 7 bases are shared with TRBD1. The germline V gene encodes CDR1 KGHDR and CDR2 SFDVKD. The length of the CDR3 is 15 residues. For the CDR3, the DNA is TGTGCCACCAGTGATGAGAGGGGGCCACAAGGGACCCAGTACTTC. It encodes CATSDERGPQGTQYF.